This T cell receptor beta chain was sequenced in a study of blood T cell repertoires in COVID-19. Study in general: The origin of the acute and convalescent COVID-19 samples was the United States, Italy and Spain.

Only in-frame clones appear in the TCRdb table, and some are missing; sequencing was by immunoSEQ multiplex PCR. The sample has about 140,000 clones; more than 60% are singletons. Looked up from germline, CDR1 is SGHTA and CDR2 is FQGNSA. Trimming cost V 0 bases and J 1 base; bases outside gene matches: 11. This CDR3 region has 18 residues. The TCR comes from a woman aged 45-60 years with active or convalescent COVID-19. The specimen sequenced was peripheral blood. The rearrangement joins TRBV7-2 to TRBJ2-7; TRBD2 agrees at 8 bases. For the CDR3, the DNA is TGTGCCAGCAGCTTAGCGTCTAATTCGGGGGGGCCTTCCTACGAGCAGTACTTC. Its translation is CASSLASNSGGPSYEQYF.